This T cell receptor beta chain was profiled in a study of PD-1 blockade in mismatch repair-deficient tumors (dated by TCRdb to about 2017). Context from the whole study: Between late 2013 and 2016, the trial enrolled 86 consecutive patients with 11 to 12 mismatch repair-deficient cancer types, every one of whom had been previously treated and was progressing. Tumor-associated T cell clones were tracked in the peripheral blood of patients responding to PD-1 blockade by deep sequencing of TCR CDR3 regions. Beyond this particular receptor, the publication reports: After pembrolizumab, tumor-resident clones, which were often undetectable in blood before treatment, expanded rapidly and then contracted, generally ahead of radiologic responses.

The library was built by means of the immunoSEQ multiplex PCR assay. TCRdb's version of the immuneACCESS table is confined to in-frame rearrangements and falls short of the full clone set. An unresolved V gene accounts for under half of the shortfall where checked; the remainder is of unknown origin. Recorded for this sample are about 120,000 clones; 60% to 85% of them occurred a single time. The ten largest clones add up to approximately 5% of the sample. Comment on this clone: What antigen it recognizes has not been identified. Base qualities are not recorded, but no much larger clone differs from it by a single base.

Mismatch repair deficiency in every enrolled patient was established by polymerase chain reaction or immunohistochemistry. A few patients who responded to pembrolizumab therapy underwent TCR sequencing. Pembrolizumab PD-1 blockade was prospectively tested in advanced mismatch repair-deficient cancers, regardless of tissue of origin, in the phase II trial. Peripheral blood T cell samples were collected serially, before PD-1 blockade began and at several time points afterward. Blood sampling times were expressed in weeks after the first pembrolizumab dose. Reading the germline V gene gives CDR1 LGHNA and CDR2 YSLEER. After removal of 1 base from V and 5 bases from J, the junction retains 6 bases not matched to a gene. Measured from the cysteine to the phenylalanine, the CDR3 is 15 residues long. Left in the record is the CDR3 DNA by itself, 45 bases read in frame from the first base.

The specimen was peripheral blood, collected roughly 13 months after starting pembrolizumab. The chain links TRBV4-3 with TRBJ2-5, with TRBD2 identical over 8 junction bases. The sequence was obtained from an adult with mismatch repair-deficient cancer. The CDR3 protein is CASSQGAGGRETQYF. The DNA reads as follows: TGCGCCAGCAGCCAAGGGGCGGGAGGTCGGGAGACCCAGTACTTC.